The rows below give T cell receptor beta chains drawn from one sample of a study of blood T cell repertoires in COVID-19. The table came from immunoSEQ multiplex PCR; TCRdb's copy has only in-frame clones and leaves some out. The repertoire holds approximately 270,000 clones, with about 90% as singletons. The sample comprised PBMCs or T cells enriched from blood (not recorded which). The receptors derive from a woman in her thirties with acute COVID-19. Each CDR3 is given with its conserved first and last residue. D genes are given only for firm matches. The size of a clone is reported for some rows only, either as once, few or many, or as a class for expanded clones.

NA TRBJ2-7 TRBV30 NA CAWSSRTGLGYEQYF TGTGCCTGGAGTTCCCGGACGGGGTTGGGCTACGAGCAGTACTTC
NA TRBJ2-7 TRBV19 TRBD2 CASSPGQREVYEQYF TGTGCCAGTAGCCCAGGCCAGCGGGAGGTCTACGAGCAGTACTTC
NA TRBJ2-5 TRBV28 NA CAVLPGAGPSSQYF TGTGCCGTCTTGCCCGGAGCTGGCCCCTCCTCCCAGTACTTC
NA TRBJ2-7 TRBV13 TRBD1 CASSPVEPRDRGLYYEQYF TGTGCCAGCAGCCCGGTGGAACCCCGGGACAGGGGCCTTTACTACGAGCAGTACTTC
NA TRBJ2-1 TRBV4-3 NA CASSQEPRGGSTIF TGCGCCAGCAGCCAAGAGCCAAGAGGAGGGAGTACTATCTTC
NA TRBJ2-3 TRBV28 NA CASRGGTSTDTQYF TGTGCCAGCAGAGGCGGGACTAGCACAGATACGCAGTATTTT
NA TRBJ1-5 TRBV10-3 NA CATRDKGYQPQHF TGTGCCACCCGGGACAAAGGGTATCAGCCCCAGCATTTT
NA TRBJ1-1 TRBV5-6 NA CASSSWEGLGTEAFF TGTGCCAGCAGCTCTTGGGAAGGACTCGGCACTGAAGCTTTCTTT
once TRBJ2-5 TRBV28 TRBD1 CASRKLQGAGETQYF TGTGCCAGCAGGAAACTACAGGGGGCGGGAGAGACCCAGTACTTC
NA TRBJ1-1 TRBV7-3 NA CASSGQRDTEAFF TGTGCCAGCAGCGGGCAAAGAGACACTGAAGCTTTCTTT
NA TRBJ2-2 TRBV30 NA CASGAGELFF TGTGCCTCGGGCGCCGGGGAGCTGTTTTTT
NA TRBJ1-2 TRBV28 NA CASSGQGYGYTF TGTGCCAGCAGCGGCCAGGGTTATGGCTACACCTTC
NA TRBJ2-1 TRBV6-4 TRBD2 CASSVAGGPNYEQFF TGTGCCAGCAGTGTTGCGGGAGGGCCTAACTATGAGCAGTTCTTC
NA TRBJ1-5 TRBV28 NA CASSLSGGYSQPQHF TGTGCCAGCAGTCTATCCGGAGGGTACAGTCAGCCCCAGCATTTT
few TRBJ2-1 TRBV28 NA CASGYGGGDTYNEQFF TGTGCCAGCGGTTACGGGGGAGGGGACACCTACAATGAGCAGTTCTTC
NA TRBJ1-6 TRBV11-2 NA CASSLDLNNSPLHF TGTGCCAGCAGCTTAGATCTTAATAATTCACCCCTCCACTTT
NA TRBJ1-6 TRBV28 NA CASRGDNSPLHF TGTGCCAGCAGAGGGGATAATTCACCCCTCCACTTT
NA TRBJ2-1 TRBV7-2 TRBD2 CASTRDYAYNEQFF TGTGCCAGCACCCGGGACTACGCCTACAATGAGCAGTTCTTC
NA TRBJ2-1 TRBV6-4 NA CASSDSEGGVNEQFF TGTGCCAGCAGTGACTCTGAGGGAGGAGTCAATGAGCAGTTCTTC
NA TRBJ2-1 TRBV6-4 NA CASSDSPTASGLANEQFF TGTGCCAGCAGTGACTCACCGACAGCTTCAGGCCTAGCGAATGAGCAGTTCTTC
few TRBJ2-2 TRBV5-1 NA CASEEGWGTGELFF TGCGCCAGCGAGGAGGGCTGGGGAACCGGGGAGCTGTTTTTT
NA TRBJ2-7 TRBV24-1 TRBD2 CATSDPLAGVYEQYF TGTGCCACCAGTGATCCATTAGCGGGAGTCTACGAGCAGTACTTC
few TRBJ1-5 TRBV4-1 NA CASSQVGTGRDQPQHF TGCGCCAGCAGCCAAGTCGGCACAGGACGTGATCAGCCCCAGCATTTT
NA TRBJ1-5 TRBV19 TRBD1 CASSGTGGNQPQHF TGTGCCAGTAGTGGGACAGGCGGGAATCAGCCCCAGCATTTT
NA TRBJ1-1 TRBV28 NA CASSFRGAGTEAFF TGTGCCAGCAGTTTCCGGGGGGCGGGTACTGAAGCTTTCTTT
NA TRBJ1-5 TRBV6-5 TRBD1 CASRGTGGNQPQHF TGTGCCAGCAGAGGGACAGGGGGCAATCAGCCCCAGCATTTT
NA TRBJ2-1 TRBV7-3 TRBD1 CASSATGGPPNEQFF TGTGCCAGCAGCGCAACAGGGGGCCCCCCCAATGAGCAGTTCTTC
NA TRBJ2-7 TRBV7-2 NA CASSSPGLDYEQYF TGTGCCAGCAGCTCTCCGGGACTCGACTACGAGCAGTACTTC
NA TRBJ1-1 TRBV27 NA CASSLLGGDTEAFF TGTGCCAGCAGTTTACTCGGAGGGGATACTGAAGCTTTCTTT